This T cell receptor beta chain was recorded in a study of radiotherapy plus CTLA-4 blockade in lung cancer. Across the study: There were objective responses in 18% of patients, and over 25% had disease control. Study-level points and caveats: Following radiotherapy plus ipilimumab, tumor-derived TCR clones expanded in the blood. Early blood T cell clone changes and increased post-radiation serum interferon-beta were reportedly the strongest response predictors.

Concerning this clone itself: Its target is unknown.

Patients in the study, people with chemo-refractory metastatic non-small-cell lung cancer, received focal radiation plus ipilimumab CTLA-4 blockade. Germline assignment: CDR1 SGHVS and CDR2 FNYEAQ. Trimming removed 0 bases from V and 1 base from J, with 6 bases in between. The CDR3 length is 14 residues. Sequenced by immunoSEQ multiplex PCR; TCRdb stores in-frame clones only, minus some. The sample lists roughly 60,000 clones; about 72% were seen once. The receptor comes from a human donor with non-small cell lung cancer who had a complete response to radiotherapy plus ipilimumab. The sequenced sample was peripheral blood, obtained from a patient treated with radiotherapy plus ipilimumab. V usage is TRBV7-6 and J usage is TRBJ1-1; no clear D gene. The DNA for the CDR3 is TGTGCCAGCAGCTTAGCACAGCCGAACACTGAAGCTTTCTTT. Protein product: CASSLAQPNTEAFF.